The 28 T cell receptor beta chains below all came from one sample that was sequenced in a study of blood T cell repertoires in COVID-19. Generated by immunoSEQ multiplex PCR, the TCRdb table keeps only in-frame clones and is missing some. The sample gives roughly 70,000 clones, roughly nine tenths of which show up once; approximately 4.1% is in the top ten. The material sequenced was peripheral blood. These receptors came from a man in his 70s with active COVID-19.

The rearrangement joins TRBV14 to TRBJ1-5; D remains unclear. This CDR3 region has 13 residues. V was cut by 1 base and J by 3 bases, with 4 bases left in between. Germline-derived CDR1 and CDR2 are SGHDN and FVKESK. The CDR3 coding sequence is TGTGCCAGCAGCCAAGGGCACAATCAGCCCCAGCATTTT. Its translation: CASSQGHNQPQHF.

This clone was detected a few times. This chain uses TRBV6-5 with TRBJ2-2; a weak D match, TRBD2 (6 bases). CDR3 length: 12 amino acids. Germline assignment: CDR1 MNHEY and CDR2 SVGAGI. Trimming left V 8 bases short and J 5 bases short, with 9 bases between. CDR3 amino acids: CASGGWTGELFF. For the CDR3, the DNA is TGTGCCAGCGGAGGGTGGACCGGGGAGCTGTTTTTT.

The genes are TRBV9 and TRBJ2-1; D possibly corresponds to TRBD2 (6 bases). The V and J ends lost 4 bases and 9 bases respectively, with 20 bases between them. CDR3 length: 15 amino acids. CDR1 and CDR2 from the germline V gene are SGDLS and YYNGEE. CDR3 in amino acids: CASSTRESSWGEQFF. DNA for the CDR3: TGTGCCAGCAGCACCCGGGAGTCGAGTTGGGGTGAGCAGTTCTTC.

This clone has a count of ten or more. CDR3 sequence (DNA): TGTGCCAGCAGCCTTACACAGGGGTACTACAATGAGCAGTTCTTC. Translation gives CASSLTQGYYNEQFF. The genes are TRBV7-9 and TRBJ2-1; 7 bases align to TRBD1. With V trimmed by 5 bases and J by 3 bases, 7 bases remained unmatched. The CDR3 covers 15 residues. Per germline, CDR1 SEHNR and CDR2 FQNEAQ (reference sequence).

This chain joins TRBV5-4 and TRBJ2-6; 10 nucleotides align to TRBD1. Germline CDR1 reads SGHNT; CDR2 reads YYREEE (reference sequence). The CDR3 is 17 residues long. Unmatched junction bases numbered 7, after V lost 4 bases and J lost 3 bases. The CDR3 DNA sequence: TGTGCCAGCAGCGCCGACAGGGGGCTGGGTGGGGCCAACGTCCTGACTTTC. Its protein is CASSADRGLGGANVLTF. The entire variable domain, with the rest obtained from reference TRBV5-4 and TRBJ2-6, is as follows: ETGVTQSPTHLIKTRGQQVTLRCSSQSGHNTVSWYQQALGQGPQFIFQYYREEENGRGNFPPRFSGLQFPNYSSELNVNALELDDSALYLCASSADRGLGGANVLTFGAGSRLTVL.

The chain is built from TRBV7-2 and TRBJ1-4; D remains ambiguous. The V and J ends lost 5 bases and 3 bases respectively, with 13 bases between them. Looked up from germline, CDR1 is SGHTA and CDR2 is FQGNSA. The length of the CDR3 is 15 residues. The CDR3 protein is CASSPPRSPNEKLFF. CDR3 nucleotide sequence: TGTGCCAGCAGCCCCCCGCGGTCCCCTAATGAAAAACTGTTTTTT. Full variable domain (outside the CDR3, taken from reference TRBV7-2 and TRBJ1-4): GAGVSQSPSNKVTEKGKDVELRCDPISGHTALYWYRQSLGQGLEFLIYFQGNSAPDKSGLPSDRFSAERTGGSVSTLTIQRTQQEDSAVYLCASSPPRSPNEKLFFGSGTQLSVL.

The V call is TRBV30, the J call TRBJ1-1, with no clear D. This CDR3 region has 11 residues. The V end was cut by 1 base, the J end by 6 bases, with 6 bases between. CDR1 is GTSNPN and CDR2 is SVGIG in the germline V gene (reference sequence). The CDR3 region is CAWSDGAEAFF. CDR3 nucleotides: TGTGCCTGGAGTGACGGGGCTGAAGCTTTCTTT.

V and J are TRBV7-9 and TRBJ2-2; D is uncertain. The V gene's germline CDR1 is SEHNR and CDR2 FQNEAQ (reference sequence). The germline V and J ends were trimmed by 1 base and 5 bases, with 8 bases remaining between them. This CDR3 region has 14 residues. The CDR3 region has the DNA TGTGCCAGCAGCTTAGTTCCCCCGACCGGGGAGCTGTTTTTT. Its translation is CASSLVPPTGELFF.

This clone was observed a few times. CDR3 region: CASSRGGGTYEQYF. The CDR3 bases are TGTGCCAGCAGCCGTGGGGGGGGCACCTACGAGCAGTACTTC. The J gene is TRBJ2-7, the V gene TRBV7-2, with D tentatively TRBD2 (7 bases). V dropped 5 bases and J dropped 2 bases, with 13 bases sitting between them. Germline CDR1 is SGHTA and CDR2 is FQGNSA. There are 14 residues in the CDR3. Full variable domain (remainder filled in from reference TRBV7-2 and TRBJ2-7): GAGVSQSPSNKVTEKGKDVELRCDPISGHTALYWYRQSLGQGLEFLIYFQGNSAPDKSGLPSDRFSAERTGGSVSTLTIQRTQQEDSAVYLCASSRGGGTYEQYFGPGTRLTVT.

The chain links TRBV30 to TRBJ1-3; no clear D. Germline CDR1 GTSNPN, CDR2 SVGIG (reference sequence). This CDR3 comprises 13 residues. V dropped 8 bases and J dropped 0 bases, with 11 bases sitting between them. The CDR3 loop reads CAGHGDSGNTIYF. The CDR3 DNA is TGTGCCGGCCACGGGGACTCTGGAAACACCATATATTTT.

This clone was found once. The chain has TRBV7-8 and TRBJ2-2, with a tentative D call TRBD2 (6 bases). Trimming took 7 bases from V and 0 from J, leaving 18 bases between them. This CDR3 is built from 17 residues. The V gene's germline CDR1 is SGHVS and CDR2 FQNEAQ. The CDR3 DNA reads TGTGCCAGCAACCCACGGACGGGGGTCGCGAACACCGGGGAGCTGTTTTTT. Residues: CASNPRTGVANTGELFF.

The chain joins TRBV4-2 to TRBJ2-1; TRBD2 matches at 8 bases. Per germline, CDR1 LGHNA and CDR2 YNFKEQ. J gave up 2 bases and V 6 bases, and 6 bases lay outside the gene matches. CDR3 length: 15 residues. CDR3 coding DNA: TGTGCCAGCAGGCGGGAGGCGGGAACCTACAATGAGCAGTTCTTC. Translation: CASRREAGTYNEQFF.

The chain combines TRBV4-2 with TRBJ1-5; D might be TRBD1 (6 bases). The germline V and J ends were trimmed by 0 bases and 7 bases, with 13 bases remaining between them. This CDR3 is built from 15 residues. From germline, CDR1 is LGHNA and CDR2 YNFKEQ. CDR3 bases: TGTGCCAGCAGCCAAGAAGGGGGTCCGGGGCAGCCCCAGCATTTT. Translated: CASSQEGGPGQPQHF.

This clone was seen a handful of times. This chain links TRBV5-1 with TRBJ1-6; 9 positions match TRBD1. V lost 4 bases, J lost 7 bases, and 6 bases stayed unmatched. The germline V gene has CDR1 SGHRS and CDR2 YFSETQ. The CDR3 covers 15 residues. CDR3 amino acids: CASSPGQGQNSPLHF. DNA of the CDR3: TGCGCCAGCAGCCCCGGACAGGGGCAGAATTCACCCCTCCACTTT.

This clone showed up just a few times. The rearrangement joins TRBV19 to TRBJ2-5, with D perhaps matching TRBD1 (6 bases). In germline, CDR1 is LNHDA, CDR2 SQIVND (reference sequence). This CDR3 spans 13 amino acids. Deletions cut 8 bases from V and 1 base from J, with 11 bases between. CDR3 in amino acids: CASGGQTQETQYF. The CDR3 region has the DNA TGTGCCAGTGGGGGACAAACCCAAGAGACCCAGTACTTC.

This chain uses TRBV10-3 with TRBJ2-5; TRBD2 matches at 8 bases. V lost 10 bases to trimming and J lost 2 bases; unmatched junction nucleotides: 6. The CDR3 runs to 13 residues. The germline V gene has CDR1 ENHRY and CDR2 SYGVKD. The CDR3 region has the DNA TGTGCCACCCAGCGCGGGGGGCAAGAGACCCAGTACTTC. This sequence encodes CATQRGGQETQYF.

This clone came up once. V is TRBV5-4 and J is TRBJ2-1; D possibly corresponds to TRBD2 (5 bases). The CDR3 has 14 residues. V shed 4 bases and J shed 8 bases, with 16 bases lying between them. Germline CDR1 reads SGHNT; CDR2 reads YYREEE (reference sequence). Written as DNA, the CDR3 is TGTGCCAGCAGCCCCCGGACGGCGGGTCATGAGCAGTTCTTC. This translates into CASSPRTAGHEQFF.

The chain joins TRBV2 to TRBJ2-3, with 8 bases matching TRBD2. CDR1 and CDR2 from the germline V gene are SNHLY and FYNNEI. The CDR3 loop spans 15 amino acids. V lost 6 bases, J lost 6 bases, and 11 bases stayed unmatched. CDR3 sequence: CASRGVAGGRDTQYF. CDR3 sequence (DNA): TGTGCCAGCAGGGGGGTCGCGGGAGGTCGGGATACGCAGTATTTT.

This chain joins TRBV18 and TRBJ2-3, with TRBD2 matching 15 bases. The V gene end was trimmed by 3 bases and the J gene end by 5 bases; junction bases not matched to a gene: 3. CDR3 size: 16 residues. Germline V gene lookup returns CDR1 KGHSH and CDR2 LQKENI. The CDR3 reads CASSPRTSGGGDTQYF. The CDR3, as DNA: TGTGCCAGCTCACCTCGGACTAGCGGGGGGGGAGATACGCAGTATTTT.

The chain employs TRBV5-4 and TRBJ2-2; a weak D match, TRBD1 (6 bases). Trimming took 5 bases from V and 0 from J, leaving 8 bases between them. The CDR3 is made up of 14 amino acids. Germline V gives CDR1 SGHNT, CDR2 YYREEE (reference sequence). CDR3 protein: CASRGTTNTGELFF. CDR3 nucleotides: TGTGCCAGCAGGGGGACAACGAACACCGGGGAGCTGTTTTTT.

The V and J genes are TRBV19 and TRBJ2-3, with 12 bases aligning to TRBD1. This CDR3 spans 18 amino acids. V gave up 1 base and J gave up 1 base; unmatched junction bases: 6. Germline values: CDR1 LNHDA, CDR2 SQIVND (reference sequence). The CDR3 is CASSIGGGTGGRTDTQYF. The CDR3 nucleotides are TGTGCCAGTAGTATAGGTGGTGGGACAGGGGGCCGCACAGATACGCAGTATTTT.

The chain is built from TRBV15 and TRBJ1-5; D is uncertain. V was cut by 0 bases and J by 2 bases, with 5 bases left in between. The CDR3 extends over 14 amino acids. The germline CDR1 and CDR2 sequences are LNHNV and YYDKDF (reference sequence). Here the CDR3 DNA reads TGTGCCACCAGCAGAGATTATCGCAATCAGCCCCAGCATTTT. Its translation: CATSRDYRNQPQHF.

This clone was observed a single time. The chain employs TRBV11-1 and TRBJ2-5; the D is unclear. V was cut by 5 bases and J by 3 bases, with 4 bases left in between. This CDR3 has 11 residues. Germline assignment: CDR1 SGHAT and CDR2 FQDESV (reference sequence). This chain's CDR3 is CASSTKETQYF. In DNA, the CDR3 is TGTGCCAGCAGCACAAAAGAGACCCAGTACTTC.

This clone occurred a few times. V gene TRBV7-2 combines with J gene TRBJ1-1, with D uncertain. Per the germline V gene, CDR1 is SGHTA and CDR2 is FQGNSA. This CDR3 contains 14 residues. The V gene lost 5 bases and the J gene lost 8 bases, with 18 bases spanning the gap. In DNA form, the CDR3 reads TGTGCCAGCAGCCATGTCCAGCGAACGGGAGAAGCTTTCTTT. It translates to CASSHVQRTGEAFF.

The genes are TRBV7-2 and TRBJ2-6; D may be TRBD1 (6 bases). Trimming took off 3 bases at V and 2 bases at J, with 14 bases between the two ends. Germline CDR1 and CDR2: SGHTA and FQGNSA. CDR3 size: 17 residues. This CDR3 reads CASSLGPQGPGANVLTF. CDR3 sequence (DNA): TGTGCCAGCAGCTTGGGGCCCCAGGGGCCTGGGGCCAACGTCCTGACTTTC.

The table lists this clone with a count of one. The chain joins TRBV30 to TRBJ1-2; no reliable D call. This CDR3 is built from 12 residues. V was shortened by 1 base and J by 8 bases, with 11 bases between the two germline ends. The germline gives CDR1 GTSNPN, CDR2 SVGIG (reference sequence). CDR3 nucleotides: TGTGCCTGGAGTGGGCAGGCCTGGGGCTACACCTTC. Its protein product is CAWSGQAWGYTF.

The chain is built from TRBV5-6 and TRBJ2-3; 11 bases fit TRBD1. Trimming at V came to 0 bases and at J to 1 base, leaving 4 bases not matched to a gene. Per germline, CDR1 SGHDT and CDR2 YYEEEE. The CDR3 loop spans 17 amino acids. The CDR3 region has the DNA TGTGCCAGCAGCTTGGGGACAGGGGGCGCCGGCACAGATACGCAGTATTTT. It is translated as CASSLGTGGAGTDTQYF.

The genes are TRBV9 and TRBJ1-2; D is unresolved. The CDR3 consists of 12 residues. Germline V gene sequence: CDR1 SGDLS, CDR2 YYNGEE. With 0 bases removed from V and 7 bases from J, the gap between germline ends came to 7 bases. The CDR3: CASSVGPGGYTF. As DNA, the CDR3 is TGTGCCAGCAGCGTAGGTCCCGGTGGCTACACCTTC.